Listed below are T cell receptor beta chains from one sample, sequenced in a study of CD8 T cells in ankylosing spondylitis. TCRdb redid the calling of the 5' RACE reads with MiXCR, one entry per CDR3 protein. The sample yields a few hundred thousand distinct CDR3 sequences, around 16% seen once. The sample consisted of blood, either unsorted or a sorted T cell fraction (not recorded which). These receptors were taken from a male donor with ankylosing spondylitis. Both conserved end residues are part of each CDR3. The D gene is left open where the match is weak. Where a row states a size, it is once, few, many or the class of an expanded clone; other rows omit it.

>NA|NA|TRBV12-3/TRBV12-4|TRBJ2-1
TGTGCCAGCAGTTGGAGGGGGGGGGCGAATGAGCAGTTCTTC
CASSWRGGANEQFF
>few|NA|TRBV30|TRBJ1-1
TGTGCCTGGAGCATTACCGGGAACACTGAAGCTTTCTTT
CAWSITGNTEAFF
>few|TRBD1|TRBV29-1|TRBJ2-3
TGCAGCGTTGAGTCCTGGGTATCGGGACAGGGATACGATACGCAGTATTTT
CSVESWVSGQGYDTQYF
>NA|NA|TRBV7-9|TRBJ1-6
TGTGCCAGCAGCTTAGTCCAGGGTGAAGCTTCACCCCTCCACTTT
CASSLVQGEASPLHF
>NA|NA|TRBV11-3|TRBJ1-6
TGTGCCAGCACCTCTCATAATTCACCCCTCCACTTT
CASTSHNSPLHF
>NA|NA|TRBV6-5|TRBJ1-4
TGTGCCAGCAGTTACTCCGGAACCTCAGGGGTACGAGAAAAACTGTTTTTT
CASSYSGTSGVREKLFF
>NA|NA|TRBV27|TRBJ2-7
TGTGCCAGCAGTTTAGCCTTCGGCAGAGTAGCTTACGAGCAGTACTTC
CASSLAFGRVAYEQYF
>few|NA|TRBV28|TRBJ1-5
TGTGCCAGCAGTTTTATGTTGGTGAGTCAGCCCCAGCATTTT
CASSFMLVSQPQHF
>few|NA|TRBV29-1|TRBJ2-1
TGCAGCGCAACGGAGCTAGGAGGGGTATACAATGAGCAGTTCTTC
CSATELGGVYNEQFF
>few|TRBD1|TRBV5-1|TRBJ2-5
TGCGCCAGCAGCACCAAAACAGGGGAAGAGACCCAGTACTTC
CASSTKTGEETQYF
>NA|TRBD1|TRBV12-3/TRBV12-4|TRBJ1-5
TGTGCCAGCAGCCGACAGGGGGTGGGCAATCAGCCCCAGCATTTT
CASSRQGVGNQPQHF
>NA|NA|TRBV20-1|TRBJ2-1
TGCAGTGCTAGACGGATAAACTACAATGAGCAGTTCTTC
CSARRINYNEQFF
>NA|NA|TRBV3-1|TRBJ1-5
TGTGCCAGCAGCCAACCTCCGGAACAGAAAGGGGCGGTGAATCAGCCCCAGCATTTT
CASSQPPEQKGAVNQPQHF
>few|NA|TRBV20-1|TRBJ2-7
TGCAGTGCTAGAGCGTCCCGGGACAAATCCTACGAGCAGTACTTC
CSARASRDKSYEQYF
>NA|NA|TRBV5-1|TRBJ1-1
TGCGCCTCCAAGGACGGACTGAACACTGAAGCTTTCTTT
CASKDGLNTEAFF
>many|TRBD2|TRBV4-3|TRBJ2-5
TGCGCCAGCAGCCAAGATGAAAGGGAGGGCCCAACGGGGGAGGGAAAGACCCAGTACTTC
CASSQDEREGPTGEGKTQYF
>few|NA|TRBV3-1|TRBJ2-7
TGTGCCAGCAGCCAAGAGGGACGGATTCTCGACGAGCAGTACTTC
CASSQEGRILDEQYF